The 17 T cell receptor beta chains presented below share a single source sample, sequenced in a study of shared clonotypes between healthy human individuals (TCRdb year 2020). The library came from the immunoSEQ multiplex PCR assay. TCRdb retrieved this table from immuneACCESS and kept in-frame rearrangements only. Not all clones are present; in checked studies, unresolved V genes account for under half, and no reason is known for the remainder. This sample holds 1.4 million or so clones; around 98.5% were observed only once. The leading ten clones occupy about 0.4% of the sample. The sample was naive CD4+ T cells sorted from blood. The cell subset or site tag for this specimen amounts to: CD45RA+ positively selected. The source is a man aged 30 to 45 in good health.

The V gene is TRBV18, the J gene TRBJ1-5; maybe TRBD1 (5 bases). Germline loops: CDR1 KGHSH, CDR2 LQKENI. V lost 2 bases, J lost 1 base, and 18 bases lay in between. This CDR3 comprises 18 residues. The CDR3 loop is CASSPEGRAAWSNQPQHF. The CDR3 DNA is TGTGCCAGCTCACCAGAGGGGAGGGCGGCTTGGAGCAATCAGCCCCAGCATTTT.

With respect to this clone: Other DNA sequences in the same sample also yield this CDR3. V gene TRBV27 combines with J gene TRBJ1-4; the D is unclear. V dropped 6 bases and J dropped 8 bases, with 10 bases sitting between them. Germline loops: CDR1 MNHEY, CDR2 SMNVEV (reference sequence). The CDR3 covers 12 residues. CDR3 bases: TGTGCCAGCAGCTTGAGAGGGGAAAAACTGTTTTTT. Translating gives CASSLRGEKLFF.

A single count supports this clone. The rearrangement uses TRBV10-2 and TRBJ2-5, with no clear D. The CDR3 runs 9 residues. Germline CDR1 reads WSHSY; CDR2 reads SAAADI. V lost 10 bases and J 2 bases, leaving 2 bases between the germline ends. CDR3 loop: CATQETQYF. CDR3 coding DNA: TGCGCCACTCAAGAGACCCAGTACTTC.

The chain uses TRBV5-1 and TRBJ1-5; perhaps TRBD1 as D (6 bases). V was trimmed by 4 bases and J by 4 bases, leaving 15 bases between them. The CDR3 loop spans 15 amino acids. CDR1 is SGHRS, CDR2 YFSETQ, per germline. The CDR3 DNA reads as TGCGCCAGCAGCGAAGACAGGAGTCCTAATCAGCCCCAGCATTTT. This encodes CASSEDRSPNQPQHF.

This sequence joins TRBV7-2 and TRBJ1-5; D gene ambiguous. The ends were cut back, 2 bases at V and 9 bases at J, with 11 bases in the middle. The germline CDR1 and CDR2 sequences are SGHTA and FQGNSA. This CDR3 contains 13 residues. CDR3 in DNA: TGTGCCAGCAGCTTACGGCCCGAAAGGCCCCAGCATTTT. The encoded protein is CASSLRPERPQHF.

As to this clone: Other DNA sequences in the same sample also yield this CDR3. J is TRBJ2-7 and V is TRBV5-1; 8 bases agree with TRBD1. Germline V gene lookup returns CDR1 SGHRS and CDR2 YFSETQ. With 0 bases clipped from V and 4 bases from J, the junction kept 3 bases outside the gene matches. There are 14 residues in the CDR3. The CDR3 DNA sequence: TGCGCCAGCAGCTTGGGGCAGGGGGCTTACGAGCAGTACTTC. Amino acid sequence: CASSLGQGAYEQYF.

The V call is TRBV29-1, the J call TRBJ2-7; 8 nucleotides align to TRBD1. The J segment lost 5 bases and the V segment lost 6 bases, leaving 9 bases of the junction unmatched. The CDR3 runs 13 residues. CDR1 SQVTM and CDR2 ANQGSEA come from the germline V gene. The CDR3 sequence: CSVGGQGINEQYF. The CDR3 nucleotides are TGCAGCGTGGGAGGACAGGGAATTAACGAGCAGTACTTC.

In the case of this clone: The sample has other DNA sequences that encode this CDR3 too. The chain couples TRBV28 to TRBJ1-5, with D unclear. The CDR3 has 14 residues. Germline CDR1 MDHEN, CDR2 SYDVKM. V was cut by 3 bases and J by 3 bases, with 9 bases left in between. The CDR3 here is CASSFGGLNQPQHF. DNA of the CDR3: TGTGCCAGCAGTTTTGGCGGTCTCAATCAGCCCCAGCATTTT. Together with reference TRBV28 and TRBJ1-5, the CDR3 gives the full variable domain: DVKVTQSSRYLVKRTGEKVFLECVQDMDHENMFWYRQDPGLGLRLIYFSYDVKMKEKGDIPEGYSVSREKKERFSLILESASTNQTSMYLCASSFGGLNQPQHFGDGTRLSIL.

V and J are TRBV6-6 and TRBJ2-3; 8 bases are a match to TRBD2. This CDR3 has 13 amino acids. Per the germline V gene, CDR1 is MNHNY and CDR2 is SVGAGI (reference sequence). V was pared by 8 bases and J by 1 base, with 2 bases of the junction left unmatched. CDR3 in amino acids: CASLREGTDTQYF. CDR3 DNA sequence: TGTGCCAGCTTGCGGGAGGGCACAGATACGCAGTATTTT.

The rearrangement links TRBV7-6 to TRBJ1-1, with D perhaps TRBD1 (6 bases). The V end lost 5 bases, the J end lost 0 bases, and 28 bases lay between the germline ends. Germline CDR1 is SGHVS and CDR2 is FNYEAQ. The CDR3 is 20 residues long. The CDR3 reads CASSLLGASGRGAMNTEAFF. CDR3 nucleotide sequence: TGTGCCAGCAGCCTCCTGGGGGCGTCCGGGAGGGGGGCCATGAACACTGAAGCTTTCTTT.

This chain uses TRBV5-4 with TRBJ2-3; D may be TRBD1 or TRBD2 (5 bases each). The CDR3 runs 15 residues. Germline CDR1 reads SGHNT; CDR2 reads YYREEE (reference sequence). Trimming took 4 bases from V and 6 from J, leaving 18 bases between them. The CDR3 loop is CASSASGYKGDTQYF. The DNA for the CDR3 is TGTGCCAGCAGCGCGAGCGGATATAAGGGGGATACGCAGTATTTT. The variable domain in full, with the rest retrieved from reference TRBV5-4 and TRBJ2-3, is ETGVTQSPTHLIKTRGQQVTLRCSSQSGHNTVSWYQQALGQGPQFIFQYYREEENGRGNFPPRFSGLQFPNYSSELNVNALELDDSALYLCASSASGYKGDTQYFGPGTRLTVL.

DNA of the CDR3: TGTGCCAGCTCACCACCGGGCAGCACCTACGAGCAGTACTTC. Translating it yields CASSPPGSTYEQYF. The chain couples TRBV18 to TRBJ2-7; D is uncertain. In germline, CDR1 is KGHSH, CDR2 LQKENI. V dropped 0 bases and J dropped 2 bases, with 8 bases sitting between them. The CDR3 extends over 14 amino acids. Full variable domain (remainder filled in from reference TRBV18 and TRBJ2-7): NAGVMQNPRHLVRRRGQEARLRCSPMKGHSHVYWYRQLPEEGLKFMVYLQKENIIDESGMPKERFSAEFPKEGPSILRIQQVVRGDSAAYFCASSPPGSTYEQYFGPGTRLTVT.

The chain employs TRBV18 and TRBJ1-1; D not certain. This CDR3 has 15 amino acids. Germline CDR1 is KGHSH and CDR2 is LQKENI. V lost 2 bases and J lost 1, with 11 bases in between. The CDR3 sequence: CASSPNSGRNTEAFF. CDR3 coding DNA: TGTGCCAGCTCACCAAACTCAGGACGGAACACTGAAGCTTTCTTT.

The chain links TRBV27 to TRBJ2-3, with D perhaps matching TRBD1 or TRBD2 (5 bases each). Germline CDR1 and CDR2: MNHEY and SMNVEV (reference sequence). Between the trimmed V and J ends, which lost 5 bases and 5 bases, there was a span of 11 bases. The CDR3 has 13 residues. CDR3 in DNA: TGTGCCAGCAGTCTCAGAGGGGAAGATACGCAGTATTTT. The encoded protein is CASSLRGEDTQYF.

In DNA, the CDR3 is TGCAGCGTTGACACCAGGGGGGTGGATGAAAAACTGTTTTTT. Protein: CSVDTRGVDEKLFF. The chain links TRBV29-1 to TRBJ1-4; 7 bases agree with TRBD1. Per germline, CDR1 SQVTM and CDR2 ANQGSEA. CDR3 length: 14 amino acids. After removal of 3 bases from V and 6 bases from J, the junction contained 7 bases not matched to a gene.

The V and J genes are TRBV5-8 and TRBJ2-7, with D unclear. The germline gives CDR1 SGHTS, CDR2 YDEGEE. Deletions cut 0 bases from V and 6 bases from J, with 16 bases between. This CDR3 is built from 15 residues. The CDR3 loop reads CASSLGHGNELEQYF. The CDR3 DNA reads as TGTGCCAGCAGCTTGGGGCATGGGAACGAACTCGAGCAGTACTTC.

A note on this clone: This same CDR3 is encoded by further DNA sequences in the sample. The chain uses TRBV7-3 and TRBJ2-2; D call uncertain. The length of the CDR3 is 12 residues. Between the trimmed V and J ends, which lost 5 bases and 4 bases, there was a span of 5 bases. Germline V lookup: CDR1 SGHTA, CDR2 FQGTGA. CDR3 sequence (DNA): TGTGCCAGCAGCCCGTCCACCGGGGAGCTGTTTTTT. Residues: CASSPSTGELFF.